This T cell receptor beta chain was identified in a study of lymphopenia after photon versus proton radiotherapy. Study conclusions and caveats: Relative stability marked proton patients; photon patients lost diversity and naive cells. After lymphocyte nadir, photon-treated repertoires showed oligoclonal expansion, especially CD8+ Temra. A bigger post-nadir fall in TCR diversity correlated inversely with survival time in deceased patients. Only patients who died were analyzed for survival; proton advantage is unproven.

Concerning this clone: What it recognizes is unknown.

The germline gives CDR1 SGHNT, CDR2 YYREEE (reference sequence). Trimming took 2 bases from V and 11 from J, leaving 11 bases between them. The CDR3 is 13 residues long. The data were produced by immunoSEQ multiplex PCR, yet TCRdb's version contains in-frame clones alone and is incomplete. The sample includes approximately 91,000 clones, around 83% seen only once; the top ten take approximately 1.4%. This clonotype was sampled from a man in his fifties or sixties with pancreatic cancer. Sequencing was performed on peripheral blood, taken from a patient treated with proton-based radiotherapy. This sequence joins TRBV5-4 and TRBJ2-6; D is undetermined. The CDR3: CASSLVSGHVLTF. As DNA, the CDR3 is TGTGCCAGCAGCTTAGTGTCCGGACACGTCCTGACTTTC.